This T cell receptor beta chain was found in a study of shared clonotypes between healthy human individuals. In germline, CDR1 is LNHDA, CDR2 SQIVND (reference sequence). V dropped 5 bases and J dropped 2 bases, with 10 bases sitting between them. The CDR3 is 13 amino acids. The protocol was immunoSEQ multiplex PCR, while the TCRdb copy is restricted to in-frame clones and leaves out a portion. The repertoire includes more than 2,000,000 clones, about 92% of them detected once, and around 0.14% sits in the top ten. The material sequenced was naive CD4+ T cells sorted from blood. Subset here: CD45RA+ positively selected. This receptor was identified in a man between 18 and 35 years old in good health. The chain is built from TRBV19 and TRBJ2-7; maybe TRBD1 (5 bases). CDR3: CASSYRLTYEQYF. The CDR3 DNA reads as TGTGCCAGTAGTTACAGGTTAACCTACGAGCAGTACTTC.